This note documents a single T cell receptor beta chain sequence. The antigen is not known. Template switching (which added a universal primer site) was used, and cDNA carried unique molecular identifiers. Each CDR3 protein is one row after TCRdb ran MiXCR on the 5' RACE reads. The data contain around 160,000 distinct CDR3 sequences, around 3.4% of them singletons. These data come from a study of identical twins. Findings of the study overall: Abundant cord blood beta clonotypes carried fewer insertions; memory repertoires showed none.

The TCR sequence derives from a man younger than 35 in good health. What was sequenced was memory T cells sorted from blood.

The CDR3 reads CASSVNGRGFEEQFF. CDR3 in DNA: TGTGCCAGCAGTGTGAACGGGAGGGGGTTCGAAGAGCAGTTCTTC. This rearrangement joins TRBV6-1 to TRBJ2-1; 8 bases match TRBD2. This CDR3 is built from 15 residues. The germline gives CDR1 MNHNS, CDR2 SASEGT. Trimming cost V 4 bases and J 10 bases; bases outside gene matches: 12.